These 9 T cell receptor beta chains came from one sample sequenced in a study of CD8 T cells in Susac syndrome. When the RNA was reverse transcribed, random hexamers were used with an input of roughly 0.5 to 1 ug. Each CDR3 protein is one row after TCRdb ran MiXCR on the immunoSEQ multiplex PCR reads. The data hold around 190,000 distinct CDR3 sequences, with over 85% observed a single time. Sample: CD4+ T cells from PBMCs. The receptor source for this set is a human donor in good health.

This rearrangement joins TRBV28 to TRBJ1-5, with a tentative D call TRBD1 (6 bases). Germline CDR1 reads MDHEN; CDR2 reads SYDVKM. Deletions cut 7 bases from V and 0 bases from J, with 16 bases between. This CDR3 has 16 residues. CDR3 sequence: CASTRDTTYSNQPQHF. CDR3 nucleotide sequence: TGTGCCAGCACAAGGGACACAACTTATAGCAATCAGCCCCAGCATTTT.

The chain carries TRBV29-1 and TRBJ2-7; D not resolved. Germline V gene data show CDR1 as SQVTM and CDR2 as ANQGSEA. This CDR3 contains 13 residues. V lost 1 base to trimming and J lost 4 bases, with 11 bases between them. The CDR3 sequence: CSVEVAAQYEQYF. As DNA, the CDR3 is TGCAGCGTTGAAGTCGCGGCCCAGTACGAGCAGTACTTC.

This CDR3 is CASSRGTSGNTGELFF. The CDR3 coding sequence is TGTGCCAGCAGTCGAGGGACTAGCGGAAACACCGGGGAGCTGTTTTTT. J is TRBJ2-2 and V is TRBV12-3 or TRBV12-4; 11 bases fit TRBD2. With 5 bases clipped from V and 2 bases from J, the junction kept 4 bases outside the gene matches. The CDR3 sequence is 16 residues long.

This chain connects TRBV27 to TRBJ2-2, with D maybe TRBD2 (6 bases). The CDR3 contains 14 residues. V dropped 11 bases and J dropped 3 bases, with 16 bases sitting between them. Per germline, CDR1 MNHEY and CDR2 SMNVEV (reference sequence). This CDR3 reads CASAEGIYTGELFF. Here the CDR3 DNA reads TGTGCCTCAGCGGAGGGGATTTACACCGGGGAGCTGTTTTTT.

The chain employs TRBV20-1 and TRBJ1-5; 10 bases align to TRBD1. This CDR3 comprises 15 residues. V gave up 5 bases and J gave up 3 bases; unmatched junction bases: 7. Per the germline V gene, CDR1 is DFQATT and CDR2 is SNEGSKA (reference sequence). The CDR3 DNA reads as TGCAGTGCTCGGGGGACAGGGGTTGTCAATCAGCCCCAGCATTTT. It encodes CSARGTGVVNQPQHF.

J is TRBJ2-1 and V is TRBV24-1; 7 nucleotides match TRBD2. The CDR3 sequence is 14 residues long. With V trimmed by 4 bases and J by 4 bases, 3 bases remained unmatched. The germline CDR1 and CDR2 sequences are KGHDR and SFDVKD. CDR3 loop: CATSESSGYNEQFF. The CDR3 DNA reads TGTGCCACCAGTGAGTCTAGCGGATACAATGAGCAGTTCTTC.

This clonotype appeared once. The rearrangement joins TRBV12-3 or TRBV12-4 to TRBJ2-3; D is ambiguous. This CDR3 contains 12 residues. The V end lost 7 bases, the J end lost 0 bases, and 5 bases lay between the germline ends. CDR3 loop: CASTTSTDTQYF. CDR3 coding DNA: TGTGCCAGCACCACGAGCACAGATACGCAGTATTTT.

CDR3: CSASGLHSYEQYF. CDR3 in DNA: TGCAGTGCTAGCGGGCTCCACTCCTACGAGCAGTACTTC. The chain links TRBV20-1 to TRBJ2-7; no firm D call. V lost 3 bases, J lost 0 bases, and 9 bases lay in between. The CDR3 is 13 residues long. Per germline, CDR1 DFQATT and CDR2 SNEGSKA (reference sequence).

The DNA of the CDR3 is TGTGCCAGCAGCTTGTCGGCTAGCGGGCGCTCCTACAATGAGCAGTTCTTC. This codes for CASSLSASGRSYNEQFF. The rearrangement links TRBV5-4 to TRBJ2-1; 8 bases line up with TRBD2. There are 17 residues in the CDR3. The germline V gene has CDR1 SGHNT and CDR2 YYREEE (reference sequence). V lost 1 base and J lost 0; bases outside the gene matches: 6. The whole variable domain, filled in from reference TRBV5-4 and TRBJ2-1, reads ETGVTQSPTHLIKTRGQQVTLRCSSQSGHNTVSWYQQALGQGPQFIFQYYREEENGRGNFPPRFSGLQFPNYSSELNVNALELDDSALYLCASSLSASGRSYNEQFFGPGTRLTVL.